This T cell receptor (beta chain) was sequenced during a study of CD8 T cells in Susac syndrome (dated by TCRdb to the late 2010s). For context, the study as a whole: Repertoire sequencing was used to test whether CD8+ T cell activation and differentiation in Susac syndrome was antigen driven. Results and caveats for the whole study, not just this receptor: The number of individuals in the TCR sequencing and HLA analysis was acknowledged as relatively small.

RNA was extracted using the RNeasy kit, and about 0.45 to 1 microgram was reverse transcribed with random hexamers. The immunoSEQ multiplex PCR assay, covering 54 Vbeta and 13 Jbeta segments, was used to amplify TCR beta CDR3 regions. Bias from PCR amplification was corrected by using a synthetic template baseline for primer optimization and for computational correction. As for the original processing: Reads were assigned to V, D and J genes according to IMGT and analyzed in immunoSEQ Analyzer, with only productive sequences retained. Clonality was calculated as one minus the Shannon entropy normalized by log2 of the number of productive unique sequences. For each patient and control, public and private clones were evaluated within the 100 most prevalent clones. Clones were defined as Susac-specific when absent from the healthy and MS cohorts, from 1052 published viral clones and from other ImmuneACCESS disease sequences. Starting from the raw public reads, TCRdb applied fastp trimming at Q25, assembled clones with MiXCR and retained in-frame beta chains. Each record represents a unique CDR3 protein, reported with the most common genes and DNA among its rows. Here the V and J calls rest on TCRdb's processing, not on the authors' analysis. The sample table lists a few hundred thousand distinct CDR3 sequences, 95% of them with a count of one. Of the sample, 0.075% to 0.095% falls within the top ten clones.

High-throughput TCR beta sequencing profiled peripheral blood CD8+ and CD4+ T cells from healthy donors, Susac syndrome patients and multiple sclerosis patients. The multiple sclerosis controls were treatment-naive patients who had stable or active relapsing-remitting disease and met the revised McDonald criteria. Bulk CD8+ and CD4+ T cells were purified by magnetic negative isolation, whereas CD8+ TEMRA cells were enriched by FACS. Blood was drawn into EDTA tubes, processed within 24 hours, and PBMCs were isolated by density gradient centrifugation. PBMCs intended for TCR sequencing were frozen in liquid nitrogen and were later thawed in a 37 degrees C water bath. Purity of sorted or isolated CD4+, CD8+ and CD8+ TEMRA cells was at least 90%. With respect to this clonotype: The antigen it recognizes is unknown. Base qualities are not recorded, but no much larger clone differs from it by a single base.

CDR1 KGHSH and CDR2 LQKENI were looked up in the germline V gene. At the junction V is shortened by 5 bases and J by 0 bases; bases outside the gene matches: 7. The CDR3 runs 15 residues from the cysteine to the phenylalanine. Only the CDR3 region is kept as DNA, spanning 45 bases read in frame from base 1. The receptor was isolated from a human donor with multiple sclerosis. The chain is made from TRBV18 and TRBJ2-7, with TRBD2 matching 7 junction bases. Source material: CD4+ T cells from PBMCs. In nucleotide form, the sequence is TGTGCCAGCTCAGCGAGCGGGACCAGCTCCTACGAGCAGTACTTC. The resulting protein is CASSASGTSSYEQYF.